The clone carrying this TCR beta chain has only one observation. These data come from a study of blood T cell repertoires in COVID-19. The overall study: Donors in the United States, Italy and Spain gave samples during acute or convalescent COVID-19. T cells, B-cell-depleted T cells, or PBMCs supplied cDNA or gDNA.

Original processing notes: Nucleated cell number was recorded as an estimate derived from reference gene primer amplification. Generated by immunoSEQ multiplex PCR, the TCRdb table keeps only in-frame clones and is missing some. Clone size and the V and J calls come from that table; the DNA yielded D and trimming. Altogether 300,000 or so clones are present, about 87% being singletons, with the ten largest covering 1.5%. The CDR3 has 16 amino acids. Germline CDR1 reads SGHNT; CDR2 reads YYREEE (reference sequence). The V end was cut by 3 bases, the J end by 0 bases, with 10 bases between. This TCR was sampled from a middle-aged woman who had recovered from COVID-19. This rearrangement joins TRBV5-4 to TRBJ1-6; D uncertain. Sample: peripheral blood. In DNA, the CDR3 is TGTGCCAGCAGCTCCCCGAACAGCTCCTATAATTCACCCCTCCACTTT. Its protein product is CASSSPNSSYNSPLHF.